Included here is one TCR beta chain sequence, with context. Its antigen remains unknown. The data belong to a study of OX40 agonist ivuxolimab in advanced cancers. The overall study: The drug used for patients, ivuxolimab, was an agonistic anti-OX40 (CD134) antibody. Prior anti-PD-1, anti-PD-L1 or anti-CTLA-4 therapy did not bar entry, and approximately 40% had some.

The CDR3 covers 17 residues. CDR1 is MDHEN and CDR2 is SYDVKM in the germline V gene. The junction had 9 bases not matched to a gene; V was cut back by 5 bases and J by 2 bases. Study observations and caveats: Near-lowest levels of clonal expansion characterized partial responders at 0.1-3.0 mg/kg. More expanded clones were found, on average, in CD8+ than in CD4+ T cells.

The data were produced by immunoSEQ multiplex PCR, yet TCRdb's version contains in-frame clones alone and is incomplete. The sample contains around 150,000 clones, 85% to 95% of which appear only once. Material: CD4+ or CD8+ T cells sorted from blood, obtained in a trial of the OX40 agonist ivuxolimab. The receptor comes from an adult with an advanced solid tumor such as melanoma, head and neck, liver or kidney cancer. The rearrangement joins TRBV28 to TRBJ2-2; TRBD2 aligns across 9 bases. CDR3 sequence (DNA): TGTGCCAGCAGTCCGCCAGTAGCGGGAGTTAACACCGGGGAGCTGTTTTTT. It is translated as CASSPPVAGVNTGELFF.